A selection of T cell receptor beta chains follows, all from one sample in a study of T cells in Graves' hyperthyroidism and ophthalmopathy. From the multiplex PCR reads, TCRdb called clonotypes with MiXCR, one entry per CDR3 protein. The sample has around 300,000 distinct CDR3 sequences, roughly 22% seen once; the top ten hold 64%. Sample: blood. The origin of the receptors is a man aged 25-40 years with Graves' ophthalmopathy. Each CDR3 is given with its conserved first and last residue. Fields, in order: J gene, D gene, V gene, clone size, CDR3 protein, CDR3 DNA. The D gene is left open where the match is weak. Clone size appears in some rows only: once, few, many, or a class for an expanded clone.

j_gene: TRBJ2-2
d_gene: TRBD1
v_gene: TRBV6-1
abundance: many
CDR3aa: CASRFRATGQVVMAGELFF
CDR3nt: TGTGCCAGCAGGTTCCGTGCGACAGGGCAAGTAGTAATGGCCGGGGAGCTGTTTTTT

j_gene: TRBJ2-7
d_gene: TRBD1
v_gene: TRBV9
abundance: -
CDR3aa: CASSSQGAISYEQYF
CDR3nt: TGCGCCAGCAGCTCACAGGGGGCGATATCCTACGAGCAGTACTTC

j_gene: TRBJ1-5
d_gene: TRBD1
v_gene: TRBV15
abundance: -
CDR3aa: CATSRDRDRIGNQPQHF
CDR3nt: TGTGCCACCAGCAGAGATAGGGACAGGATAGGAAATCAGCCCCAGCATTTT

j_gene: TRBJ2-7
d_gene: TRBD1
v_gene: TRBV7-2
abundance: few
CDR3aa: CASSLVAGGTYEQYF
CDR3nt: TGTGCCAGCAGCTTGGTGGCAGGGGGAACCTACGAGCAGTACTTC

j_gene: TRBJ2-7
d_gene: TRBD2
v_gene: TRBV4-1
abundance: -
CDR3aa: CASPFGTSGNYEQYF
CDR3nt: TGCGCCAGCCCCTTTGGGACTAGCGGAAACTACGAGCAGTACTTC

j_gene: TRBJ2-1
d_gene: -
v_gene: TRBV7-9
abundance: few
CDR3aa: CASSGQSYNEQFF
CDR3nt: TGTGCCAGCAGCGGTCAGAGCTACAATGAGCAGTTCTTC

j_gene: TRBJ2-3
d_gene: TRBD2
v_gene: TRBV27
abundance: few
CDR3aa: CASSSPTGTSGRARSDTQYF
CDR3nt: TGTGCCAGCAGTTCCCCCACCGGGACTAGCGGGAGGGCCCGTTCAGATACGCAGTATTTT

j_gene: TRBJ1-1
d_gene: -
v_gene: TRBV29-1
abundance: many
CDR3aa: CITMSGRNTEAFF
CDR3nt: TGCATCACCATGTCGGGCCGGAACACTGAAGCTTTCTTT

j_gene: TRBJ1-3
d_gene: -
v_gene: TRBV30
abundance: few
CDR3aa: CAWSISGNTIYF
CDR3nt: TGTGCCTGGAGTATCTCTGGAAACACCATATATTTT

j_gene: TRBJ2-3
d_gene: -
v_gene: TRBV7-9
abundance: -
CDR3aa: CASSFIIDSRSGTDTQYF
CDR3nt: TGTGCCAGCAGCTTCATCATCGACTCAAGAAGCGGGACAGATACGCAGTATTTT

j_gene: TRBJ2-7
d_gene: TRBD1
v_gene: TRBV19
abundance: -
CDR3aa: CTSVDRVNDEQYF
CDR3nt: TGTACCAGTGTTGACAGGGTTAACGACGAGCAGTACTTC

j_gene: TRBJ2-3
d_gene: -
v_gene: TRBV6-5
abundance: -
CDR3aa: CASSFSDRDTQYF
CDR3nt: TGTGCCAGCAGTTTCTCCGACAGGGATACGCAGTATTTT

j_gene: TRBJ1-1
d_gene: -
v_gene: TRBV18
abundance: many
CDR3aa: CASSPREGPEAFF
CDR3nt: TGTGCCAGCTCACCACGTGAAGGCCCTGAAGCTTTCTTT

j_gene: TRBJ2-1
d_gene: TRBD2
v_gene: TRBV5-4
abundance: -
CDR3aa: CASSLGVAGKKNEQFF
CDR3nt: TGTGCCAGCAGCTTGGGGGTAGCGGGAAAAAAAAATGAGCAGTTCTTC

j_gene: TRBJ1-2
d_gene: -
v_gene: TRBV5-8
abundance: -
CDR3aa: CASSLVGQGNFHGYTF
CDR3nt: TGTGCCAGCAGCTTGGTAGGGCAGGGCAATTTTCATGGCTACACCTTC

j_gene: TRBJ1-1
d_gene: -
v_gene: TRBV19
abundance: -
CDR3aa: CASRGDWGITEAFF
CDR3nt: TGTGCCAGTAGAGGAGATTGGGGGATCACTGAAGCTTTCTTT

j_gene: TRBJ2-2
d_gene: TRBD2
v_gene: TRBV27
abundance: few
CDR3aa: CASSPGTMRAGELFF
CDR3nt: TGTGCCAGCAGTCCCGGGACTATGAGGGCCGGGGAGCTGTTTTTT

j_gene: TRBJ1-1
d_gene: -
v_gene: TRBV11-3
abundance: -
CDR3aa: CASSLDLTDTEAFF
CDR3nt: TGTGCCAGCAGCTTAGATCTAACGGACACTGAAGCTTTCTTT

j_gene: TRBJ1-5
d_gene: -
v_gene: TRBV6-1
abundance: many
CDR3aa: CASSESGSQPQHF
CDR3nt: TGTGCCAGCAGTGAATCGGGAAGTCAGCCCCAGCATTTT

j_gene: TRBJ2-7
d_gene: TRBD2
v_gene: TRBV28
abundance: many
CDR3aa: CACMTSGRGGEQYF
CDR3nt: TGTGCTTGCATGACTAGCGGGAGGGGTGGGGAGCAGTACTTC

j_gene: TRBJ1-5
d_gene: TRBD1
v_gene: TRBV5-1
abundance: many
CDR3aa: CASSATGGNQPQHF
CDR3nt: TGCGCCAGCAGCGCGACAGGGGGAAATCAGCCCCAGCATTTT

j_gene: TRBJ2-1
d_gene: -
v_gene: TRBV7-8
abundance: few
CDR3aa: CASSPSGSEQFF
CDR3nt: TGTGCCAGCAGCCCGTCCGGGTCTGAGCAGTTCTTC

j_gene: TRBJ2-5
d_gene: TRBD2
v_gene: TRBV7-2
abundance: -
CDR3aa: CASSRSGTSGTPRGTQYF
CDR3nt: TGTGCCAGCAGCAGATCCGGGACTAGCGGGACTCCCCGGGGGACCCAGTACTTC

j_gene: TRBJ1-2
d_gene: -
v_gene: TRBV12-3/TRBV12-4
abundance: many
CDR3aa: CASRRQSYGYTF
CDR3nt: TGTGCCAGCAGGCGACAGAGCTATGGCTACACCTTC

j_gene: TRBJ2-2
d_gene: -
v_gene: TRBV7-2
abundance: few
CDR3aa: CASSLALWGNTGELFF
CDR3nt: TGTGCCAGCAGCTTAGCGCTTTGGGGGAACACCGGGGAGCTGTTTTTT

j_gene: TRBJ2-7
d_gene: -
v_gene: TRBV20-1
abundance: once
CDR3aa: CSALSQGGYEQYF
CDR3nt: TGCAGTGCCCTATCGCAGGGTGGATACGAGCAGTACTTC

j_gene: TRBJ2-1
d_gene: TRBD2
v_gene: TRBV14
abundance: few
CDR3aa: CASSRYSGLAGTNEQFF
CDR3nt: TGTGCCAGCAGCCGTTACTCGGGACTAGCGGGAACCAATGAGCAGTTCTTC

j_gene: TRBJ2-1
d_gene: TRBD1
v_gene: TRBV7-2
abundance: -
CDR3aa: CASSSNRGQGNEQFF
CDR3nt: TGTGCCAGCAGCTCCAACAGGGGCCAGGGCAATGAGCAGTTCTTC

j_gene: TRBJ1-5
d_gene: -
v_gene: TRBV7-8
abundance: -
CDR3aa: CASSLVGGLTSNQPQHF
CDR3nt: TGTGCCAGCAGCTTAGTTGGGGGCCTGACTAGCAATCAGCCCCAGCATTTT